The entry that follows covers one T cell receptor beta chain sequence. In the original processing: Cell counts per sample came from amplifying reference gene primers. Clones were read by immunoSEQ multiplex PCR, and TCRdb kept only the in-frame ones, dropping some. The V and J calls and clone size are taken from that table; D and trimming were inferred from the DNA. Of about 300,000 clones in the sample, roughly 84% were seen once. The source of the sample is a study of blood T cell repertoires in COVID-19. The ends lost 6 bases at V and 10 bases at J; junction bases unmatched: 9. Germline V lookup: CDR1 WSHSY, CDR2 SAAADI. This CDR3 is built from 14 residues.

The chain is built from TRBV10-2 and TRBJ2-1; 10 bases map to TRBD2. The TCR sequence derives from a human donor with COVID-19, enrolled during active disease. The donor label of this sample is uncertain. The material sequenced was peripheral blood. The CDR3 nucleotides are TGCGCCAGCAGGGGGGGACTAGCGAGTAAAGAGCAGTTCTTC. Protein sequence: CASRGGLASKEQFF.